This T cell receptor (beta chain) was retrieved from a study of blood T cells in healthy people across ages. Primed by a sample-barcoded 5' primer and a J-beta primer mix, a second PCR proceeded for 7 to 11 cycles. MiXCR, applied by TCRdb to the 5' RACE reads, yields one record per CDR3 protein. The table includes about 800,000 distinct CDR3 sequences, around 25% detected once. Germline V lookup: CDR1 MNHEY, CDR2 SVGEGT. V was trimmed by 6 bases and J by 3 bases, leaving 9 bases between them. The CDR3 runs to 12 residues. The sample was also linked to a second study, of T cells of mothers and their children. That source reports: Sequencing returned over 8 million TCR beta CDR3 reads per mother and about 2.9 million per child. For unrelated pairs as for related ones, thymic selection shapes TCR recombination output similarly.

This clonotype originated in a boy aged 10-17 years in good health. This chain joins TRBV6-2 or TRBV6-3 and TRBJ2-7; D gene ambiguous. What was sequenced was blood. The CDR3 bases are TGTGCCAGCAGAGATCCCGTCTACGAGCAGTACTTC. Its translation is CASRDPVYEQYF.